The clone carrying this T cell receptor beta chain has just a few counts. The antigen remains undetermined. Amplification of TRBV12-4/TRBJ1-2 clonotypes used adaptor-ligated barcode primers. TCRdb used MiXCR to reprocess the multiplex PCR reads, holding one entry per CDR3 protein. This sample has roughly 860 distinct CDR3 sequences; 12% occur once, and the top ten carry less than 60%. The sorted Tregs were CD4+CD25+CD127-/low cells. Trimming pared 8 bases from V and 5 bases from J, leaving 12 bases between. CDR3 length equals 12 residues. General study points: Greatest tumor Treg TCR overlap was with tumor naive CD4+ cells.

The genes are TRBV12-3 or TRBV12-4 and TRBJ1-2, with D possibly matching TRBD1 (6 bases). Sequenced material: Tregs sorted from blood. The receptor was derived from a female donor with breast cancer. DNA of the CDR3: TGTGCCAGCCGCACAGGGTTTTATGGCTACACCTTC. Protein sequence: CASRTGFYGYTF.